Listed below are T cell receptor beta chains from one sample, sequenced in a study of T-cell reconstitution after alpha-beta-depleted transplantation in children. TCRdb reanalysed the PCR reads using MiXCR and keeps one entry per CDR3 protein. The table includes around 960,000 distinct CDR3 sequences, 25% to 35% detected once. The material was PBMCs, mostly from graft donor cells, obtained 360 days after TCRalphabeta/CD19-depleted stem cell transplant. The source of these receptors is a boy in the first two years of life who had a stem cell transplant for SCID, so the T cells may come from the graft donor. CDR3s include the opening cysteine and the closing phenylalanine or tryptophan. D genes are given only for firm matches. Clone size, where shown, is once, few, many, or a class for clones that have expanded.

CASSRAGTGVGSYEQYF | TGTGCCAGCAGTCGCGCCGGGACAGGGGTTGGGTCCTACGAGCAGTACTTC | TRBV12-3/TRBV12-4 | NA | TRBJ2-7 | TRBD1
CSVVLRGGGTEAFF | TGCAGCGTTGTGCTCCGGGGCGGAGGCACTGAAGCTTTCTTT | TRBV29-1 | NA | TRBJ1-1 | NA
CASSLGLAGMYQETQYF | TGTGCCAGCAGCTTAGGCCTAGCGGGGATGTACCAAGAGACCCAGTACTTC | TRBV7-8 | NA | TRBJ2-5 | TRBD2
CAISESNFKGPASQFF | TGTGCCATCAGTGAGTCAAATTTTAAGGGCCCGGCTTCGCAGTTCTTC | TRBV10-3 | few | TRBJ2-1 | NA
CASSLTGVEEKLFF | TGTGCCAGCAGCTTGACAGGGGTCGAGGAAAAACTGTTTTTT | TRBV12-3/TRBV12-4 | NA | TRBJ1-4 | TRBD1
CASSLGGPRSPETQYF | TGCGCCAGCAGCTTGGGGGGCCCGAGAAGCCCGGAGACCCAGTACTTC | TRBV5-1 | NA | TRBJ2-5 | NA
CASGGDLGGEKLFF | TGTGCCAGCGGTGGGGACCTTGGCGGTGAAAAACTGTTTTTT | TRBV6-1 | NA | TRBJ1-4 | NA
CASSAGLVISGANVLTF | TGTGCCAGCAGCGCGGGACTAGTTATCTCTGGGGCCAACGTCCTGACTTTC | TRBV9 | NA | TRBJ2-6 | TRBD2
CASSDGSGGRNEQFF | TGTGCCAGCAGTGACGGATCGGGGGGGAGGAATGAGCAGTTCTTC | TRBV6-4 | few | TRBJ2-1 | TRBD2
CASSQGGLAGNQETQYF | TGTGCCAGCAGCCAAGGTGGACTAGCGGGGAACCAAGAGACCCAGTACTTC | TRBV4-2 | few | TRBJ2-5 | TRBD2
CASSFPQRGGLGEQFF | TGTGCCAGCAGTTTCCCACAGCGGGGGGGCCTTGGTGAGCAGTTCTTC | TRBV12-3/TRBV12-4 | few | TRBJ2-1 | TRBD2
CASSFAGGGANVLTF | TGTGCCAGCAGTTTTGCGGGCGGAGGGGCCAACGTCCTGACTTTC | TRBV7-9 | few | TRBJ2-6 | NA
CASSLRTGGFNTEAFF | TGTGCCAGCAGCTTAAGGACAGGGGGATTCAACACTGAAGCTTTCTTT | TRBV7-2 | NA | TRBJ1-1 | TRBD1
CSARYPGPYTDTQYF | TGCAGTGCCCGCTACCCCGGCCCATACACAGATACGCAGTATTTT | TRBV20-1 | few | TRBJ2-3 | NA
CAISDFGGANTGELFF | TGTGCCATCAGTGATTTCGGGGGTGCGAACACCGGGGAGCTGTTTTTT | TRBV10-3 | few | TRBJ2-2 | NA
CASSPSTWVYEQYF | TGTGCCAGCAGCCCGTCCACGTGGGTTTACGAGCAGTACTTC | TRBV3-1 | once | TRBJ2-7 | NA
CSASSLGQGSNQPQHF | TGCAGTGCTAGTTCCCTCGGACAGGGGTCCAATCAGCCCCAGCATTTT | TRBV20-1 | NA | TRBJ1-5 | TRBD1
CASSYWVGQGSRGTGELFF | TGTGCCAGCAGTTACTGGGTAGGGCAGGGCTCTCGAGGCACCGGGGAGCTGTTTTTT | TRBV6-2/TRBV6-3 | NA | TRBJ2-2 | NA
CSARDGGLVTEAFF | TGCAGTGCTAGGGATGGGGGGCTCGTTACTGAAGCTTTCTTT | TRBV20-1 | NA | TRBJ1-1 | NA
CASRFRGRTGELFF | TGTGCCAGCAGGTTTCGGGGGAGGACCGGGGAGCTGTTTTTT | TRBV28 | NA | TRBJ2-2 | NA
CASSAPGLAGETQYF | TGTGCCAGCAGTGCCCCCGGGCTAGCGGGGGAGACCCAGTACTTC | TRBV27 | NA | TRBJ2-5 | TRBD2
CASSKILGGADTQYF | TGTGCCAGCAGTAAAATCCTGGGAGGGGCGGATACGCAGTATTTT | TRBV12-3/TRBV12-4 | few | TRBJ2-3 | TRBD2
CASSRTGWQGPDTQYF | TGTGCCAGTAGCCGAACGGGATGGCAGGGACCAGATACGCAGTATTTT | TRBV7-3 | NA | TRBJ2-3 | NA
CASSLHMDSPLHF | TGTGCCAGCAGTCTCCACATGGATTCACCCCTCCACTTT | TRBV12-3/TRBV12-4 | few | TRBJ1-6 | NA
CSAQTVRGDVGPDTQYF | TGCAGTGCTCAGACCGTGCGGGGCGACGTGGGTCCAGATACGCAGTATTTT | TRBV20-1 | NA | TRBJ2-3 | NA
CASSYRSGGARNEQFF | TGTGCCAGCAGCTACCGTAGCGGGGGGGCACGTAATGAGCAGTTCTTC | TRBV5-5 | NA | TRBJ2-1 | TRBD2
CASSPQALWGQFF | TGTGCCAGCAGCCCGCAGGCCCTCTGGGGGCAGTTCTTC | TRBV7-2 | NA | TRBJ2-1 | NA
CASSLTAAQNEQFF | TGCGCCAGCAGCTTGACGGCGGCCCAGAATGAGCAGTTCTTC | TRBV5-1 | NA | TRBJ2-1 | NA
CASSRDRDRPQPQHF | TGTGCCAGCAGCCGCGACCGGGACCGCCCCCAGCCCCAGCATTTT | TRBV3-1 | NA | TRBJ1-5 | NA
CSARLRTGKVTDTQYF | TGCAGTGCTCGGCTGAGGACAGGGAAGGTTACAGATACGCAGTATTTT | TRBV20-1 | once | TRBJ2-3 | TRBD1
CSATVRISYNEQFF | TGCAGTGCTACGGTTCGGATATCCTACAATGAGCAGTTCTTC | TRBV20-1 | few | TRBJ2-1 | NA
CSVGAEAYGYTF | TGCAGCGTTGGGGCGGAAGCCTATGGCTACACCTTC | TRBV29-1 | NA | TRBJ1-2 | NA
CAISNQGKVVRLSNEQYF | TGTGCCATCAGTAACCAGGGGAAGGTAGTCAGATTGAGCAACGAGCAGTACTTC | TRBV10-3 | few | TRBJ2-7 | NA
CASSPRGGVINYGYTF | TGTGCCAGCAGTCCACGTGGAGGGGTCATAAACTATGGCTACACCTTC | TRBV12-3/TRBV12-4 | NA | TRBJ1-2 | NA
CASSFLGANTGELFF | TGTGCCAGCAGTTTTCTCGGAGCGAACACCGGGGAGCTGTTTTTT | TRBV28 | few | TRBJ2-2 | NA
CSANPGQGYNEQFF | TGCAGTGCTAATCCGGGACAGGGGTACAATGAGCAGTTCTTC | TRBV20-1 | many | TRBJ2-1 | TRBD1
CASSHATGKGGPGELFF | TGCGCCAGCAGCCATGCTACAGGGAAGGGTGGTCCCGGGGAGCTGTTTTTT | TRBV4-1 | few | TRBJ2-2 | NA
CAISVEGYEAFF | TGTGCCATCAGTGTGGAGGGGTACGAAGCTTTCTTT | TRBV10-3 | NA | TRBJ1-1 | NA
CASSLAPEGSAYEQYF | TGTGCCAGCAGCTTAGCGCCGGAGGGGTCGGCCTACGAGCAGTACTTC | TRBV7-8 | NA | TRBJ2-7 | NA
CASSAEGHGDYEQYF | TGTGCCAGCAGCGCCGAGGGTCACGGGGACTACGAGCAGTACTTC | TRBV9 | NA | TRBJ2-7 | NA
CASSRTARGYTF | TGTGCCAGCAGCCGAACAGCGCGCGGCTACACCTTC | TRBV3-1 | few | TRBJ1-2 | NA
CAISGGLTGVMRTDTQYF | TGTGCCATCAGTGGGGGCCTTACAGGGGTAATGAGAACAGATACGCAGTATTTT | TRBV10-3 | NA | TRBJ2-3 | TRBD1
CAISESGQGTHQPQHF | TGTGCCATCAGTGAGTCGGGACAGGGAACTCATCAGCCCCAGCATTTT | TRBV10-3 | few | TRBJ1-5 | TRBD1
CSATWGLGSYEQYF | TGCAGTGCCACTTGGGGGTTGGGCTCCTACGAGCAGTACTTC | TRBV20-1 | few | TRBJ2-7 | NA
CASSESGQGPHPYEQYF | TGCGCCAGCAGTGAGTCGGGACAGGGTCCTCACCCCTACGAGCAGTACTTC | TRBV10-1 | NA | TRBJ2-7 | TRBD1
CASSLHGTTEAFF | TGTGCCAGCAGTTTACACGGGACCACTGAAGCTTTCTTT | TRBV12-3/TRBV12-4 | few | TRBJ1-1 | NA
CASSVAVGLDGYTF | TGTGCCAGCAGCGTAGCTGTCGGGCTGGATGGCTACACCTTC | TRBV9 | NA | TRBJ1-2 | NA
CASSFTGMGGNTIYF | TGCGCCAGCAGCTTTACAGGAATGGGAGGAAACACCATATATTTT | TRBV5-1 | few | TRBJ1-3 | NA
CASRDRGWNYGYTF | TGTGCCAGCAGGGACAGGGGTTGGAATTATGGCTACACCTTC | TRBV2 | NA | TRBJ1-2 | TRBD1
CASSPGLDRVPKAFF | TGTGCCAGCTCACCGGGTTTGGACAGGGTACCAAAAGCTTTCTTT | TRBV18 | few | TRBJ1-1 | TRBD1
CASSLVSISKNIQYF | TGTGCCAGCAGCTTAGTGAGCATTTCCAAAAACATTCAGTACTTC | TRBV7-9 | NA | TRBJ2-4 | NA
CAVRDRGYNEQFF | TGTGCCGTCCGGGACAGGGGGTACAATGAGCAGTTCTTC | TRBV10-3 | few | TRBJ2-1 | TRBD1
CASSSRDRHSYGYTF | TGTGCCAGCAGTTCCCGGGACAGGCACTCCTATGGCTACACCTTC | TRBV28 | NA | TRBJ1-2 | TRBD1